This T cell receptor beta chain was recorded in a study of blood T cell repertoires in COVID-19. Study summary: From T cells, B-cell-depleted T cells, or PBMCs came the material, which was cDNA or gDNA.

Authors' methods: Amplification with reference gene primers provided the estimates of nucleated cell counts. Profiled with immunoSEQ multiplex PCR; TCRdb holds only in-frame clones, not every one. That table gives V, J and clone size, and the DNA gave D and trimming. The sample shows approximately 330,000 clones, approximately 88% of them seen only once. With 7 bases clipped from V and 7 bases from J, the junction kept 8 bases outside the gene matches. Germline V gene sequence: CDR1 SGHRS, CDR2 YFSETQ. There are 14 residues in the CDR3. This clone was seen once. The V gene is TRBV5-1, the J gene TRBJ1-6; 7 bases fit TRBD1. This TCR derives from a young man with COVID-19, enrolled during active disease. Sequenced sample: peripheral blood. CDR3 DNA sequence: TGCGCCAGCGCACCCCGGGACAGCAATTCACCCCTCCACTTT. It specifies CASAPRDSNSPLHF.